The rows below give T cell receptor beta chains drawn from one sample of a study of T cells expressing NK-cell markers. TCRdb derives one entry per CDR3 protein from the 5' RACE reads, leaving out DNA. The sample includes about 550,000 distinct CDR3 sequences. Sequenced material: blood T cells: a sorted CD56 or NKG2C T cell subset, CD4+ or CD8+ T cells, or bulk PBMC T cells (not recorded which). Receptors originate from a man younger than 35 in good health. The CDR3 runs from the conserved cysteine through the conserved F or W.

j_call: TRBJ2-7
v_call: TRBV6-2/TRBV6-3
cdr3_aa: CASSYSKFEQYF

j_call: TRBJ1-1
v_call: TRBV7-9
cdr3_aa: CASSVARDYTEAFF

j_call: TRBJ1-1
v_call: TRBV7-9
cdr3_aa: CASSPPPGQGLNTEAFF

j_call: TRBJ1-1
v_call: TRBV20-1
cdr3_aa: CSARVSGASNTEAFF

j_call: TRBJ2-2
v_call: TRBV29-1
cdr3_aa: CSAADRSFTGELFF

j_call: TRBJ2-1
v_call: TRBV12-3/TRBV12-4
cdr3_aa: CASSGLGARDEQFF

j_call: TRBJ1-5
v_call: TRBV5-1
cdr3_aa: CASSLSGSGLQPQHF

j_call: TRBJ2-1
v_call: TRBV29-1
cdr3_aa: CSVVGLAVNEQFF

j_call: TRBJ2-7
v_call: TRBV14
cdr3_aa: CASSQDPGLAGSPSYEQYF

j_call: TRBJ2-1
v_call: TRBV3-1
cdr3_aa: CASSHQQGGGTFF

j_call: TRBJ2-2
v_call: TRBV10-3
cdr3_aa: CAISGTTSGNTGELFF

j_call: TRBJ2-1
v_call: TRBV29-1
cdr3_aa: CSVTGTSGSRFF

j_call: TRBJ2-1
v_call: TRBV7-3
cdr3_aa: CASSSGQGVDEQFF

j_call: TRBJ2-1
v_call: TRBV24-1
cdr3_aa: CATKSGGSSSYNEQFF

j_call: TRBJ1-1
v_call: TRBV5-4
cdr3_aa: CASSSRDRGKPFF

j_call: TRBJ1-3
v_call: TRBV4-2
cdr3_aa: CASSQDSDRPRPGNTIYF

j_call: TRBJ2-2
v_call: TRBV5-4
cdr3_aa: CASLTSGPTNTGELFF

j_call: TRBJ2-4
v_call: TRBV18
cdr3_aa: CASSPPVGLAKNIQYF

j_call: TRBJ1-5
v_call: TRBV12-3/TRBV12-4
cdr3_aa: CASSPSQGNQPQHF

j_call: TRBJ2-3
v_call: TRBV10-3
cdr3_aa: CAISVQGTTDTQYF

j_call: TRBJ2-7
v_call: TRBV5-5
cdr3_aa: CASSLLNEQYF

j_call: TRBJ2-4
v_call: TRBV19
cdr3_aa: CASSSGGFDKNIQYF

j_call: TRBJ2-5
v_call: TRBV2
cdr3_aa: CASGGGLSGETQYF

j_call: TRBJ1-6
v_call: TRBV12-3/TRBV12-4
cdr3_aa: CASSHDDPVNSPLHF

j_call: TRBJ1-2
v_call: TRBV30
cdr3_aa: CAWDEGQWGYTF

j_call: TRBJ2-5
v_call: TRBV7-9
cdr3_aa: CASSLPVGTLETQYF

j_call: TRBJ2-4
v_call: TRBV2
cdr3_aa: CASGPSGPKNIQYF

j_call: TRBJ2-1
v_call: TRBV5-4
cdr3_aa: CASSLRGANEQFF

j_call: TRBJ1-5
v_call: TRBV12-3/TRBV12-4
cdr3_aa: CASSLALGGAHNQPQHF

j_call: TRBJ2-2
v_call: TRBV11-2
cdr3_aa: CASNKAAGELFF

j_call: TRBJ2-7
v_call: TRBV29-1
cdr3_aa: CSVGGTLSYEQYF

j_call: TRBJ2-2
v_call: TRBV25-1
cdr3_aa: CASSEFRAQYTGELFF

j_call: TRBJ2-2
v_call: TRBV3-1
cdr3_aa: CASREANTGELFF

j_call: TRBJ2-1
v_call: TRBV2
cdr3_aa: CASRKGRSRFF

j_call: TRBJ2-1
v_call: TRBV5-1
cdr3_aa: CASSLAFTPAFF

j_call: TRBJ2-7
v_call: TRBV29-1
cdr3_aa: CSVMGVTKRSYEQYF

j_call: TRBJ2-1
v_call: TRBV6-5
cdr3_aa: CASSISPSSYNEQFF

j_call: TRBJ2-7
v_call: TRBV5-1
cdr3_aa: CASSLEVSSEQYF

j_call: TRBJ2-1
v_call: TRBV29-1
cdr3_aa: CSVGSGSRAYNEQFF

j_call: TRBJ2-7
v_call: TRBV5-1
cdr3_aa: CASSVNLYEQYF

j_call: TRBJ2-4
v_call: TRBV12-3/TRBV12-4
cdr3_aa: CASSFGGGGIQYF

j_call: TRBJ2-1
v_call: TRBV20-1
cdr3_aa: CSARGDGEQFF

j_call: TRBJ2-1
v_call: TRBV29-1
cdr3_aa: CSVEVRGRAGNEQFF

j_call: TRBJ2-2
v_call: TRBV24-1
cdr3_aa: CATSDRRQVGELFF

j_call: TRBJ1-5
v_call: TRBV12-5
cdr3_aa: CASGEQRLAGPQHF

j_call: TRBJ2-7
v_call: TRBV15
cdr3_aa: CATSRAVGSAGGYEQYF

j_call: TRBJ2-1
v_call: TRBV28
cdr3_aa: CASSSTGEKDNEQFF